This TCR beta chain was obtained from a study of T-cell memory formation after mild COVID-19. Germline CDR1 and CDR2: LNHDA and SQIVND (reference sequence). Unmatched junction bases numbered 10, after V lost 5 bases and J lost 5 bases. This CDR3 has 16 residues. TCR alpha and TCR beta cDNA libraries carrying sample barcodes and UMIs were produced by 5'RACE using constant-segment primers. TCRdb used MiXCR to reprocess the 5' RACE reads, holding one entry per CDR3 protein. The sample includes about 350,000 distinct CDR3 sequences, approximately 14% of them seen just once. General study findings and limits: In pre-infection memory, a portion of responding clones appeared, which suggested that cross-reactive memory joined. Clones that contracted from day 15 to 85 had balanced CD4/CD8; later expanders were CD4+ biased.

This clonotype was counted a single time. No antigen is known for it. The sample taken for sequencing was PBMCs or a T cell subset sorted from them (not recorded which). This chain links TRBV19 with TRBJ2-1; 9 bases fit TRBD1. This clonotype was sampled from a man aged 18 to 30 who had mild COVID-19 (a few samples of this study predate the infection). Cell type and time point are not known. The CDR3 DNA is TGTGCCAGTAGTCAATCCGGGACAGGGTGGGACAATGAGCAGTTCTTC. It codes for CASSQSGTGWDNEQFF.